The clone carrying this TCR beta chain came up a few times. The antigen remains unidentified. The CDR3 has 14 residues. V was pared by 8 bases and J by 6 bases, with 19 bases between. Germline CDR1 reads MDHEN; CDR2 reads SYDVKM. The study reverse transcribed the entire isolated RNA, so it sequenced expressed TCRB transcripts. Profiling relied on immunoSEQ multiplex PCR, and the TCRdb table lists in-frame clones only, not all of them. The sample yields more than 300,000 clones, 8.5% to 10% seen once. These data belong to a study of beta chain features in type 1 diabetes. General study results and limits: PCR might favor shorter templates, but any such skew would affect patients and controls equally. Shortening of TCRB CDR3s, moderate but significant, appeared in all four CD4+ subsets of Type 1 diabetes patients. A closer apparent resemblance between naive, central memory and Treg TCRB repertoires was seen in patients than in healthy donors.

The origin of this receptor is a man aged 30 to 39 with type 1 diabetes. Sample: central memory CD4+ T cells from blood. The chain combines TRBV28 with TRBJ1-1; D is perhaps TRBD1 (5 bases). The chain's CDR3 is CASLALGPSAEAFF. Here the CDR3 DNA reads TGTGCCAGCTTAGCACTGGGGCCAAGCGCTGAAGCTTTCTTT.